This T cell receptor beta chain was retrieved from a study of T-cell reconstitution after alpha-beta-depleted transplantation in children. Broader study findings: Expanded clones from the graft, numbering several hundred, reportedly supplied alpha-beta T cells about two months after transplant. Surviving recipient cells, namely T cells and thymic progenitors, were the source of high day-60 TCRbeta diversity in some patients. Fresh T-cell production supplied most of the T-cell counts and diversity seen one year after transplant.

Comments on this clonotype: Its antigen is currently unknown.

Deletions cut 6 bases from V and 7 bases from J, with 18 bases between. In germline, CDR1 is SNHLY, CDR2 FYNNEI. The CDR3 is made up of 15 amino acids. TCRbeta library construction was performed incorporating unique molecular identifiers. TCRdb re-called the PCR reads with MiXCR, one entry per CDR3 protein. The table lists hundreds of thousands of distinct CDR3 sequences, around 15% of them singletons. The sequences come from PBMCs, mostly from graft donor cells, collected 360 days after TCRalphabeta/CD19-depleted stem cell transplant. The V gene is TRBV2, the J gene TRBJ2-2; D possibly corresponds to TRBD2 (6 bases). This sequence was found in a boy under two years old who had a stem cell transplant for Wiskott-Aldrich syndrome, so the T cells may come from the graft donor. The CDR3 protein is CASRKRWGVVGELFF. CDR3 in DNA: TGTGCCAGCAGAAAACGTTGGGGGGTTGTCGGGGAGCTGTTTTTT.